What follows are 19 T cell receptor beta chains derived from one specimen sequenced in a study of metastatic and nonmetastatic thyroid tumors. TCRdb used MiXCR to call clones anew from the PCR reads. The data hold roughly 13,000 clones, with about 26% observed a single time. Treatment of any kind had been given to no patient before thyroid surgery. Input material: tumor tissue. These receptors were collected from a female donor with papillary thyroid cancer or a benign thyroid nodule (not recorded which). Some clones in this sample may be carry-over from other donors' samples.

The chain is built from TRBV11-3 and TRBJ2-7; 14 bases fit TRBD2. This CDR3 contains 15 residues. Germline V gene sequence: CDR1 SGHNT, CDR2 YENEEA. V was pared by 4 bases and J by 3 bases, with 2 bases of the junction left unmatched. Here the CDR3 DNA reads TGTGCCAGCAGCTGGGGACTAGCGGGAGACTACGAGCAGTACTTC. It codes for CASSWGLAGDYEQYF.

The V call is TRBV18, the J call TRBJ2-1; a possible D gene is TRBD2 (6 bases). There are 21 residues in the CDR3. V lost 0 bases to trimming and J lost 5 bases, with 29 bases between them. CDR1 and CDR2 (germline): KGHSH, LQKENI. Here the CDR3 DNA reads TGTGCCAGCTCACCACCTACGTCTCTAGAGTGGGGACGGGGGAGGCACAATGAGCAGTTCTTC. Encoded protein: CASSPPTSLEWGRGRHNEQFF.

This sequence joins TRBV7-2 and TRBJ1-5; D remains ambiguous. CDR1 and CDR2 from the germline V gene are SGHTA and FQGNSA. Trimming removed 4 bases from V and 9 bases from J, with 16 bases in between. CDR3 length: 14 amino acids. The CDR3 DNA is TGTGCCAGCAGCTCACCTGGCCTAGGAGCGCCCCAGCATTTT. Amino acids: CASSSPGLGAPQHF.

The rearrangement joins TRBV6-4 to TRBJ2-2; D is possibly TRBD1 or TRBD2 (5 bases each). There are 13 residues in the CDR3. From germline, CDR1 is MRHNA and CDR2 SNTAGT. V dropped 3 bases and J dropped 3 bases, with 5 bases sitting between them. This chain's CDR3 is CASSEGDTGELFF. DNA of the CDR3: TGTGCCAGCAGTGAGGGGGACACCGGGGAGCTGTTTTTT.

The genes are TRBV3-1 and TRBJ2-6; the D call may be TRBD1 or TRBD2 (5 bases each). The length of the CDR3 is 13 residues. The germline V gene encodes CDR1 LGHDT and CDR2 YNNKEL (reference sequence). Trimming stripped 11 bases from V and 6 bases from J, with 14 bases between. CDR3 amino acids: CASGPTVANVLTF. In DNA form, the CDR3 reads TGTGCCTCGGGACCTACAGTGGCCAACGTCCTGACTTTC. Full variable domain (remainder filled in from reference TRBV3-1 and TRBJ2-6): DTAVSQTPKYLVTQMGNDKSIKCEQNLGHDTMYWYKQDSKKFLKIMFSYNNKELIINETVPNRFSPKSPDKAHLNLHINSLELGDSAVYFCASGPTVANVLTFGAGSRLTVL.

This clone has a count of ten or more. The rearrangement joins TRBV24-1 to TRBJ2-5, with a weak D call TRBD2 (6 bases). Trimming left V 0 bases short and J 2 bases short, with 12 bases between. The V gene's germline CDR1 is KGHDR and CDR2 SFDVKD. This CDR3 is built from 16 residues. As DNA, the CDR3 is TGTGCCACCAGTGATTTGACCGGGGGTGTACAAGAGACCCAGTACTTC. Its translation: CATSDLTGGVQETQYF.

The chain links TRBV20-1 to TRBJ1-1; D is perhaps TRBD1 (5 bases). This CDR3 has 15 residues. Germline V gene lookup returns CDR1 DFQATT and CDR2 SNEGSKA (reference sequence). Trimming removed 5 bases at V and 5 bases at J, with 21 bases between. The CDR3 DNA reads TGCAGTGCTCGCCACATAGATTTAGAGGGGACTGAAGCTTTCTTT. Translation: CSARHIDLEGTEAFF.

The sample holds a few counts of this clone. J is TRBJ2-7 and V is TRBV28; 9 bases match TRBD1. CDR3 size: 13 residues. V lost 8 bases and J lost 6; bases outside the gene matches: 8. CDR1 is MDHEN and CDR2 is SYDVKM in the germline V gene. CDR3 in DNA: TGTGCCAGCTCCGACAGGGGGATTATCGAGCAGTACTTC. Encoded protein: CASSDRGIIEQYF.

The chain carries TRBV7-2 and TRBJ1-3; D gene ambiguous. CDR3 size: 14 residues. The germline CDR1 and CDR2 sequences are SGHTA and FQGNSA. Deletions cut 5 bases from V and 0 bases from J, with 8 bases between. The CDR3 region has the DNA TGTGCCAGCAGCCCGGAGATCTCTGGAAACACCATATATTTT. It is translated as CASSPEISGNTIYF.

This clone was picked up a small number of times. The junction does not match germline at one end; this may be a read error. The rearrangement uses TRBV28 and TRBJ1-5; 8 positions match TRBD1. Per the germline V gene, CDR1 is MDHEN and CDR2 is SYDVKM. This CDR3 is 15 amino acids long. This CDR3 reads CASSDRGGGYQPHHF. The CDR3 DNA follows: TGTGCCAGCAGCGACAGGGGCGGCGGGTATCAGCCCCATCATTTT.

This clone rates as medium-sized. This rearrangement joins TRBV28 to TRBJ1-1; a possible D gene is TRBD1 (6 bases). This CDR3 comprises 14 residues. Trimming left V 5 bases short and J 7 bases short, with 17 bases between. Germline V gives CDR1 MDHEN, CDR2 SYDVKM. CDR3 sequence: CASSPPSDRNEAFF. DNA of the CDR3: TGTGCCAGCAGTCCTCCCTCCGACAGGAATGAAGCTTTCTTT.

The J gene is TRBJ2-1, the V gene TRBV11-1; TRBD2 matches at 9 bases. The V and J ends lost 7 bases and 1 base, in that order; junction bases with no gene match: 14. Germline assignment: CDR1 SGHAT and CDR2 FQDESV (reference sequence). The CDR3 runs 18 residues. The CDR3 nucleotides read TGTGCCAGCAATTACATCCTAGGACTAGCGTGGTCCTACAATGAGCAGTTCTTC. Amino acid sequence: CASNYILGLAWSYNEQFF.

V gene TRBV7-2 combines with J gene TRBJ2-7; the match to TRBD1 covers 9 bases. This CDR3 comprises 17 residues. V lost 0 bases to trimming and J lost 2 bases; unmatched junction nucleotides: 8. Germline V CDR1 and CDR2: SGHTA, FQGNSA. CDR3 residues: CASSLALFRTGAYEQYF. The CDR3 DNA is TGTGCCAGCAGCTTAGCGCTTTTTCGGACAGGGGCCTACGAGCAGTACTTC.

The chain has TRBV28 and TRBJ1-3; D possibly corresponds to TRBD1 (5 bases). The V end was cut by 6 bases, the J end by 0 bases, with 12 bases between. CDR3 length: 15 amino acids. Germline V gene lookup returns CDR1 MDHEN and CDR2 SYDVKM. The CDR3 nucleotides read TGTGCCAGCAGCCTCGGGGGGGTCTCTGGAAACACCATATATTTT. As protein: CASSLGGVSGNTIYF.

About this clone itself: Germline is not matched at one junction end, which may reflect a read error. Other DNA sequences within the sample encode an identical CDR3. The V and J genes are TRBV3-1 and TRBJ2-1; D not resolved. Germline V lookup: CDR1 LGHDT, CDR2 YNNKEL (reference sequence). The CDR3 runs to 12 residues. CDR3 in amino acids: CASSPQGCEQFF. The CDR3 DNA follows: TGTGCCAGCAGCCCCCAAGGGTGTGAGCAGTTCTTT.

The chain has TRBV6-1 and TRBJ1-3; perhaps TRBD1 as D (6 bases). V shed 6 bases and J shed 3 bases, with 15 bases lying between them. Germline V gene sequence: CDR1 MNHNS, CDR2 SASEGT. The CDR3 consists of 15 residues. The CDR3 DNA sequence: TGTGCCAGCAGCGCCACAGGGCTTAGTGGAAACACCATATATTTT. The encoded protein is CASSATGLSGNTIYF.

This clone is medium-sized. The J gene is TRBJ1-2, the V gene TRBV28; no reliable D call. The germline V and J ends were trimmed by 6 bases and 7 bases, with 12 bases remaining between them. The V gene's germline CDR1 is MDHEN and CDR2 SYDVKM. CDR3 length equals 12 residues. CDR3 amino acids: CASRTNMRGYTF. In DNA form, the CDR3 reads TGTGCCAGCAGGACAAATATGCGTGGCTACACCTTC.

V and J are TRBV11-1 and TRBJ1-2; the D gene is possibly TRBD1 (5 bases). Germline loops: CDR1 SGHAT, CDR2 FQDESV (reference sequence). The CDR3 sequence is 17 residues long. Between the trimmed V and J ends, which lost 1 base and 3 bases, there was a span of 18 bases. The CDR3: CASSLGGRARLHYGYTF. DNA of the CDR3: TGTGCCAGCAGCTTAGGGGGGAGGGCCCGACTCCACTATGGCTACACCTTC.

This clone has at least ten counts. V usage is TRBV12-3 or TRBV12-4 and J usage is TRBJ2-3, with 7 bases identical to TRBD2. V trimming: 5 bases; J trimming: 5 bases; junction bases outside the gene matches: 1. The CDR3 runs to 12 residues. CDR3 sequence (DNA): TGTGCCAGCAGTCCGGGAGGAGATACGCAGTATTTT. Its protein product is CASSPGGDTQYF.